This passage covers 32 T cell receptor beta chains from one sample sequenced in a study of blood T cell repertoires in COVID-19. Repertoires were generated with immunoSEQ multiplex PCR, while TCRdb's copy carries only in-frame clones and drops some. The sample holds under 80,000 clones, roughly 85% seen once. The sequencing sample was made of peripheral blood. The receptors derive from a human donor in a cohort sampled during active COVID-19.

About this clone: One junction end disagrees with the germline gene, perhaps due to a read error. The gene calls are TRBV20-1 and TRBJ1-1, with D uncertain. The CDR3 length is 13 residues. Germline V gives CDR1 DFQATT, CDR2 SNEGSKA (reference sequence). The DNA of the CDR3 is TGCAGCGCTAGTGACGGGGTGAACACTGAAGCTTTCTTT. It translates to CSASDGVNTEAFF.

The gene calls are TRBV9 and TRBJ2-2; tentatively, D is TRBD1 (6 bases). The CDR3 extends over 14 amino acids. Trimming left V 3 bases short and J 7 bases short, with 13 bases between. CDR1 and CDR2 (germline): SGDLS, YYNGEE. CDR3 in amino acids: CASSGNRDIGELFF. In DNA, the CDR3 is TGTGCCAGCAGCGGGAACAGGGATATCGGGGAGCTGTTTTTT.

The gene calls are TRBV3-1 (or the pseudogene TRBV3-2) and TRBJ1-1; D remains unclear. Germline loops: CDR1 LGHDT, CDR2 YNNKEL (reference sequence). This CDR3 is built from 12 residues. V was shortened by 1 base and J by 10 bases, with 10 bases between the two germline ends. The CDR3 DNA sequence: TGTGCCAGCAGCCAAGCGAAAACAGTAGCTTTCTTT. Translated, it gives CASSQAKTVAFF.

The V call is TRBV4-2, the J call TRBJ2-5; 9 bases agree with TRBD2. Germline V gene data show CDR1 as LGHNA and CDR2 as YNFKEQ. There are 17 residues in the CDR3. J gave up 0 bases and V 1 base, and 6 bases lay outside the gene matches. The CDR3 coding sequence is TGTGCCAGCAGCCAAGCGGGCGGGAGGGGGGACCAAGAGACCCAGTACTTC. Translation: CASSQAGGRGDQETQYF.

The chain employs TRBV19 and TRBJ2-7; a weak D match, TRBD2 (5 bases). V lost 3 bases to trimming and J lost 10 bases, with 13 bases between them. This CDR3 spans 12 amino acids. The germline CDR1 and CDR2 sequences are LNHDA and SQIVND (reference sequence). The CDR3 sequence: CASSIPGSLQYF. In DNA, the CDR3 is TGTGCCAGTAGTATCCCGGGGTCATTACAGTACTTC.

As DNA, the CDR3 is TGTGCCAGCAGTTACTCGCAGGGGGGAACTGAAGCTTTCTTT. This gives the protein CASSYSQGGTEAFF. V and J are TRBV6-5 and TRBJ1-1, with 7 bases lining up with TRBD1. V trimming: 0 bases; J trimming: 5 bases; junction bases outside the gene matches: 3. The CDR3 has 14 amino acids. Per the germline V gene, CDR1 is MNHEY and CDR2 is SVGAGI.

V is TRBV30 and J is TRBJ1-3; TRBD1 is a possible D gene (5 bases). The CDR3 consists of 17 residues. V lost 3 bases, J lost 1 base, and 19 bases lay in between. Germline V lookup: CDR1 GTSNPN, CDR2 SVGIG (reference sequence). CDR3 in amino acids: CAWSLLGGMGSGNTIYF. The CDR3, as DNA: TGTGCCTGGAGCCTATTGGGGGGAATGGGGTCTGGAAACACCATATATTTT. Supplemented by reference TRBV30 and TRBJ1-3, the full variable domain reads SQTIHQWPATLVQPVGSPLSLECTVEGTSNPNLYWYRQAAGRGLQLLFYSVGIGQISSEVPQNLSASRPQDRQFILSSKKLLLSDSGFYLCAWSLLGGMGSGNTIYFGEGSWLTVV.

The chain combines TRBV9 with TRBJ2-3; 13 bases are a match to TRBD2. Looked up from germline, CDR1 is SGDLS and CDR2 is YYNGEE. After removal of 4 bases from V and 2 bases from J, the junction contained 4 bases not matched to a gene. The CDR3 spans 16 residues. CDR3 coding DNA: TGTGCCAGCAGCAGGGGACTAGCGGGATTCACAGATACGCAGTATTTT. It translates to CASSRGLAGFTDTQYF.

In nucleotides, the CDR3 is TGTGCCAGCAGCCCTTCTGGCGGGGGGGTATTAGGCGGCTACACCTTC. Translation gives CASSPSGGGVLGGYTF. V gene TRBV3-1 (or the pseudogene TRBV3-2) combines with J gene TRBJ1-2; D possibly corresponds to TRBD1 (5 bases). V gave up 4 bases and J gave up 8 bases, with 23 bases separating them. Germline CDR1 LGHDT, CDR2 YNNKEL (reference sequence). This CDR3 is built from 16 residues.

This chain uses TRBV15 with TRBJ2-7; 7 bases are a match to TRBD2. The V and J ends lost 2 bases and 5 bases, in that order; junction bases with no gene match: 9. The CDR3 loop spans 15 amino acids. Germline CDR1 reads LNHNV; CDR2 reads YYDKDF (reference sequence). Here the CDR3 reads CATSRQLHGGNEQYF. DNA for the CDR3: TGTGCCACCAGCAGACAACTACACGGGGGGAACGAGCAGTACTTC.

This clone was recorded a few times. The chain carries TRBV7-3 and TRBJ2-3; D possibly corresponds to TRBD2 (6 bases). Trimming shortened V by 7 bases and J by 0 bases, and 14 bases separated the two germline ends. Per the germline V gene, CDR1 is SGHTA and CDR2 is FQGTGA. CDR3 length: 15 amino acids. CDR3 nucleotides: TGTGCCAGCAACAACGGGGGAGAGAGCACAGATACGCAGTATTTT. Translated, it gives CASNNGGESTDTQYF.

The chain uses TRBV7-2 and TRBJ2-2, with D possibly TRBD1 on 6 matching bases. Germline loops: CDR1 SGHTA, CDR2 FQGNSA. CDR3 length equals 15 residues. Deletions cut 1 base from V and 1 base from J, with 7 bases between. The CDR3 spells CASSLGGQNTGELFF. The CDR3 DNA reads TGTGCCAGCAGCTTAGGGGGACAGAACACCGGGGAGCTGTTTTTT.

The chain joins TRBV16 to TRBJ2-7; 10 positions agree with TRBD1. The CDR3 loop spans 14 amino acids. Germline values: CDR1 KGHSY, CDR2 FQNENV. The V and J ends lost 4 bases and 2 bases, in that order; junction bases with no gene match: 2. The CDR3 nucleotides read TGTGCCAGCAGCCTAGGGACAGGGGCCTACGAGCAGTACTTC. Its protein is CASSLGTGAYEQYF.

This clone was found once. This chain joins TRBV29-1 and TRBJ2-7; perhaps TRBD1 as D (6 bases). CDR1 is SQVTM and CDR2 is ANQGSEA in the germline V gene. This CDR3 is built from 12 residues. Trimming removed 5 bases at V and 2 bases at J, with 10 bases between. The CDR3 protein is CSVSGQTYEQYF. Written as DNA, the CDR3 is TGCAGCGTTTCGGGACAAACCTACGAGCAGTACTTC.

J is TRBJ2-2 and V is TRBV30; D gene ambiguous. This CDR3 spans 13 amino acids. Trimming took 0 bases from V and 4 from J, leaving 6 bases between them. CDR1 is GTSNPN, CDR2 SVGIG, per germline (reference sequence). DNA of the CDR3: TGTGCCTGGAGTGTATCAGGCACCGGGGAGCTGTTTTTT. It codes for CAWSVSGTGELFF.

The chain employs TRBV24-1 and TRBJ2-5; the D gene is possibly TRBD2 (5 bases). V lost 5 bases, J lost 4 bases, and 19 bases lay in between. In germline, CDR1 is KGHDR, CDR2 SFDVKD. The CDR3 totals 16 residues. The CDR3 nucleotides read TGTGCCACCAGTGGAAGTGACTACAGAAGGATAGAGACCCAGTACTTC. This translates into CATSGSDYRRIETQYF.

This clone was seen a single time. The chain has TRBV4-3 and TRBJ2-5; D call uncertain. The germline CDR1 and CDR2 sequences are LGHNA and YSLEER. The CDR3 has 14 residues. V was cut by 1 base and J by 2 bases, with 8 bases left in between. CDR3 sequence: CASSQAQFQETQYF. The CDR3 coding sequence is TGCGCCAGCAGCCAAGCACAGTTTCAAGAGACCCAGTACTTC.

The V call is TRBV7-3, the J call TRBJ1-1; 10 bases are shared with TRBD1. Germline V lookup: CDR1 SGHTA, CDR2 FQGTGA. The V gene end was trimmed by 2 bases and the J gene end by 4 bases; junction bases not matched to a gene: 4. This CDR3 is built from 15 residues. For the CDR3, the DNA is TGTGCCAGCAGCTTATCCGGGACAGGGGCCACTGAAGCTTTCTTT. Amino acid sequence: CASSLSGTGATEAFF.

This chain links TRBV2 with TRBJ1-2, with D tentatively TRBD1 (5 bases). The CDR3 totals 12 residues. Germline V gene sequence: CDR1 SNHLY, CDR2 FYNNEI. V gave up 4 bases and J gave up 5 bases, with 8 bases separating them. This CDR3 reads CASSGPGYGYTF. CDR3 coding DNA: TGTGCCAGCAGTGGGCCAGGGTATGGCTACACCTTC.

This chain uses TRBV4-1 with TRBJ2-2; TRBD2 matches 9 bases. In germline, CDR1 is MGHRA, CDR2 YSYEKL. This CDR3 comprises 17 residues. After removal of 0 bases from V and 9 bases from J, the junction contained 11 bases not matched to a gene. This chain's CDR3 is CASSQDLPSSGVWELFF. The CDR3 DNA follows: TGCGCCAGCAGCCAAGATCTTCCCTCTAGCGGGGTGTGGGAGCTGTTTTTT.

In its sample, this clone was seen once. This chain connects TRBV10-3 to TRBJ2-7, with TRBD2 matching over 9 bases. J was trimmed by 5 bases and V by 5 bases; bases with no gene match: 7. CDR3 length equals 14 residues. Germline CDR1 and CDR2: ENHRY and SYGVKD. CDR3 loop: CAISTLAGEDEQYF. CDR3 DNA sequence: TGTGCCATCAGTACCTTAGCGGGAGAAGACGAGCAGTACTTC.

V and J are TRBV7-8 and TRBJ2-1, with D maybe TRBD2 (6 bases). Trimming shortened V by 2 bases and J by 4 bases, and 12 bases separated the two germline ends. CDR1 SGHVS and CDR2 FQNEAQ come from the germline V gene. The CDR3 totals 15 residues. CDR3 nucleotides: TGTGCCAGCAGCTTAACAGGACTAACTTACAATGAGCAGTTCTTC. As protein: CASSLTGLTYNEQFF.

This clone has just a few counts. J is TRBJ1-3 and V is TRBV10-3; D is possibly TRBD1 (5 bases). Trimming took off 6 bases at V and 2 bases at J, with 8 bases between the two ends. The germline CDR1 and CDR2 sequences are ENHRY and SYGVKD. The CDR3 length is 13 residues. CDR3 coding DNA: TGTGCCATCAGCCAGGGCCCTGGAAACACCATATATTTT. This gives the protein CAISQGPGNTIYF.

This clone was counted once. This chain connects TRBV2 to TRBJ2-5; a weak D match, TRBD2 (6 bases). CDR3 size: 15 residues. Looked up from germline, CDR1 is SNHLY and CDR2 is FYNNEI. Trimming took 8 bases from V and 2 from J, leaving 18 bases between them. The CDR3 sequence is CASGTPDAPQETQYF. CDR3 bases: TGTGCCAGCGGGACTCCCGACGCTCCTCAAGAGACCCAGTACTTC.

The gene calls are TRBV15 and TRBJ1-2; D gene ambiguous. The CDR3 contains 13 residues. Germline CDR1 reads LNHNV; CDR2 reads YYDKDF (reference sequence). Deletions cut 1 base from V and 6 bases from J, with 9 bases between. CDR3 loop: CATSRARGNGYTF. As DNA, the CDR3 is TGTGCCACCAGCAGAGCTAGAGGGAATGGCTACACCTTC.

This chain joins TRBV5-6 and TRBJ2-5; a weak D match, TRBD2 (5 bases). Trimming left V 7 bases short and J 5 bases short, with 6 bases between. CDR1 SGHDT and CDR2 YYEEEE come from the germline V gene. CDR3 length: 10 amino acids. CDR3 in amino acids: CASGSETQYF. The DNA of the CDR3 is TGTGCCAGCGGGAGTGAGACCCAGTACTTC.

The V gene is TRBV5-4, the J gene TRBJ1-2; 9 positions agree with TRBD1. The CDR3 consists of 16 residues. Germline CDR1 SGHNT, CDR2 YYREEE (reference sequence). The trim removed 4 bases at V and 0 bases at J, leaving 7 bases unmatched. This CDR3 is CASSQGQGSPNYGYTF. CDR3 bases: TGTGCCAGCAGCCAAGGACAGGGGTCCCCTAACTATGGCTACACCTTC.

CDR3 residues: CASSKGGAGNQPQHF. The CDR3 bases are TGTGCCAGCAGTAAAGGGGGCGCGGGCAATCAGCCCCAGCATTTT. V usage is TRBV28 and J usage is TRBJ1-5, with TRBD1 matching over 7 bases. V lost 5 bases to trimming and J lost 2 bases; unmatched junction nucleotides: 6. Germline lookup yields CDR1 MDHEN and CDR2 SYDVKM. The CDR3 spans 15 residues.

This clone was seen only a few times. As DNA, the CDR3 is TGTGCCAGTAGTATATACAACCAAGAGACCCAGTACTTC. Protein sequence: CASSIYNQETQYF. The V gene is TRBV19, the J gene TRBJ2-5; D unresolved. Germline CDR1 reads LNHDA; CDR2 reads SQIVND (reference sequence). Trimming cost V 2 bases and J 0 bases, with 4 bases left between them. CDR3 length equals 13 residues. The whole variable domain, filled in from reference TRBV19 and TRBJ2-5, reads DGGITQSPKYLFRKEGQNVTLSCEQNLNHDAMYWYRQDPGQGLRLIYYSQIVNDFQKGDIAEGYSVSREKKESFPLTVTSAQKNPTAFYLCASSIYNQETQYFGPGTRLLVL.

The gene calls are TRBV7-9 and TRBJ1-2; possible D gene TRBD1, 6 bases. Trimming stripped 1 base from V and 3 bases from J, with 9 bases between. CDR1 SEHNR and CDR2 FQNEAQ come from the germline V gene (reference sequence). The CDR3 has 14 amino acids. The CDR3 DNA reads TGTGCCAGCAGCTTAGGGGACACAGACTATGGCTACACCTTC. Its translation is CASSLGDTDYGYTF. Complete variable domain (other parts from reference TRBV7-9 and TRBJ1-2): DTGVSQNPRHKITKRGQNVTFRCDPISEHNRLYWYRQTLGQGPEFLTYFQNEAQLEKSRLLSDRFSAERPKGSFSTLEIQRTEQGDSAMYLCASSLGDTDYGYTFGSGTRLTVV.

The chain couples TRBV7-2 to TRBJ2-7; 9 bases fit TRBD2. The CDR3 spans 17 residues. From germline, CDR1 is SGHTA and CDR2 FQGNSA. V shed 5 bases, J shed 6 bases, and the junction held 17 bases outside the gene matches. The CDR3 DNA reads TGTGCCAGCAGCCCCCTCGCTGGGCTAGCGGGAATCCGCGAGCAGTACTTC. It codes for CASSPLAGLAGIREQYF.

This sequence joins TRBV6-5 and TRBJ1-5; D is ambiguous. Trimming left V 6 bases short and J 7 bases short, with 16 bases between. The CDR3 length is 14 residues. Looked up from germline, CDR1 is MNHEY and CDR2 is SVGAGI. CDR3 region: CASRTSAGRQPQHF. DNA of the CDR3: TGTGCCAGCAGGACCTCAGCGGGTCGACAGCCCCAGCATTTT.